The 8 T cell receptor beta chains given below trace back to one sample, sequenced in a study of blood T cell repertoires in COVID-19. Measured with immunoSEQ multiplex PCR; TCRdb has only the in-frame clones, and not every one. The repertoire holds 100,000 to 150,000 clones, roughly 90% seen once, with under 4.5% in the top ten. The sequencing input was peripheral blood. The receptor source for this set is a man aged 60 to 75 with COVID-19, enrolled during active disease.

The chain joins TRBV12-3 or TRBV12-4 to TRBJ2-5; D not certain. V was cut by 5 bases and J by 1 base, with 2 bases left in between. This CDR3 comprises 11 residues. As DNA, the CDR3 is TGTGCCAGCAGTCTCCAAGAGACCCAGTACTTC. Translating it yields CASSLQETQYF.

The chain uses TRBV29-1 and TRBJ2-2, with TRBD1 matching over 8 bases. The CDR3 consists of 12 residues. Germline CDR1 SQVTM, CDR2 ANQGSEA. The V segment lost 4 bases and the J segment 6 bases; nucleotides outside the gene matches: 1. CDR3 in amino acids: CSVGQGPGELFF. DNA of the CDR3: TGCAGCGTTGGACAGGGGCCCGGGGAGCTGTTTTTT.

The chain carries TRBV28 and TRBJ1-5, with TRBD1 matching 10 bases. The germline gives CDR1 MDHEN, CDR2 SYDVKM. This CDR3 spans 14 amino acids. Trimming at V came to 6 bases and at J to 5 bases, leaving 4 bases not matched to a gene. In DNA form, the CDR3 reads TGTGCCAGCAGCGACAGGGGGCCCCATCAGCCCCAGCATTTT. It specifies CASSDRGPHQPQHF.

This chain joins TRBV7-9 and TRBJ1-5; 10 bases match TRBD1. V lost 0 bases, J lost 5 bases, and 7 bases stayed unmatched. The CDR3 sequence is 17 residues long. Germline V lookup: CDR1 SEHNR, CDR2 FQNEAQ (reference sequence). The CDR3 here is CASSLALGQGPYQPQHF. The DNA for the CDR3 is TGTGCCAGCAGCTTAGCGCTGGGACAGGGGCCTTATCAGCCCCAGCATTTT.

This clone was detected a few times. The V call is TRBV7-2, the J call TRBJ1-2, with D perhaps TRBD1 (6 bases). V was clipped by 5 bases and J by 6 bases, with 13 bases between them. The CDR3 runs to 13 residues. The germline V gene has CDR1 SGHTA and CDR2 FQGNSA. The CDR3 protein is CASSQGREHGYTF. CDR3 DNA sequence: TGTGCCAGCAGCCAGGGGAGGGAGCATGGCTACACCTTC.

The J gene is TRBJ2-7, the V gene TRBV7-2; TRBD1 aligns across 12 bases. Per germline, CDR1 SGHTA and CDR2 FQGNSA. The junction had 5 bases not matched to a gene; V was cut back by 6 bases and J by 5 bases. This CDR3 spans 14 amino acids. The CDR3 is CASSLGQGADEQYF. In DNA, the CDR3 is TGTGCCAGCAGTTTGGGACAGGGGGCGGACGAGCAGTACTTC.

The V gene is TRBV12-3 or TRBV12-4, the J gene TRBJ1-2; 7 bases align to TRBD1. Unmatched junction bases numbered 6, after V lost 6 bases and J lost 8 bases. The CDR3 is 12 amino acids. CDR3 sequence (DNA): TGTGCCAGCAGGACAGGGTCCGGGGGCTACACCTTC. Protein sequence: CASRTGSGGYTF.

The V call is TRBV5-5, the J call TRBJ1-1; perhaps TRBD1 as D (5 bases). CDR1 and CDR2 from the germline V gene are SGHKS and YYEKEE (reference sequence). Trimming stripped 3 bases from V and 1 base from J, with 10 bases between. There are 14 residues in the CDR3. The DNA of the CDR3 is TGTGCCAGCAGCTCCCAGACAGCGAACACTGAAGCTTTCTTT. Translated, it gives CASSSQTANTEAFF. Full variable domain (missing parts from reference TRBV5-5 and TRBJ1-1): DAGVTQSPTHLIKTRGQQVTLRCSPISGHKSVSWYQQVLGQGPQFIFQYYEKEERGRGNFPDRFSARQFPNYSSELNVNALLLGDSALYLCASSSQTANTEAFFGQGTRLTVV.